Each of the 21 T cell receptor beta chains below was sequenced from the same sample in a study of identical twins. TCRdb fed the 5' RACE reads into MiXCR, producing one record per CDR3 protein. The sample yields 1.5 million to 2 million distinct CDR3 sequences, about 30% seen once. The specimen sequenced was cord blood. These receptors were collected from a newborn girl in good health.

This clonotype was picked up a small number of times. The rearrangement joins TRBV6-1 to TRBJ2-1, with a tentative D call TRBD1 (5 bases). Germline CDR1 is MNHNS and CDR2 is SASEGT. Trimming removed 4 bases from V and 6 bases from J, with 10 bases in between. The length of the CDR3 is 13 residues. The CDR3 is CASSVSGANEQFF. CDR3 nucleotide sequence: TGTGCCAGCAGTGTATCTGGGGCCAATGAGCAGTTCTTC.

This rearrangement joins TRBV7-8 to TRBJ1-3; 7 bases agree with TRBD1. Germline V gives CDR1 SGHVS, CDR2 FQNEAQ. V was clipped by 6 bases and J by 0 bases; unmatched bases: 8. CDR3 length equals 16 residues. The chain's CDR3 is CASSPSGQFSGNTIYF. The CDR3 DNA sequence: TGTGCCAGCAGTCCGTCGGGACAGTTCTCTGGAAACACCATATATTTT. The entire variable domain, with the rest obtained from reference TRBV7-8 and TRBJ1-3, is as follows: GAGVSQSPRYKVAKRGQDVALRCDPISGHVSLFWYQQALGQGPEFLTYFQNEAQLDKSGLPSDRFFAERPEGSVSTLKIQRTQQEDSAVYLCASSPSGQFSGNTIYFGEGSWLTVV.

The rearrangement links TRBV29-1 to TRBJ2-7; a weak D match, TRBD2 (5 bases). This CDR3 spans 13 amino acids. V dropped 2 bases and J dropped 0 bases, with 8 bases sitting between them. CDR1 is SQVTM and CDR2 is ANQGSEA in the germline V gene. DNA of the CDR3: TGCAGCGTTGAAACGGGGTTCTCCTACGAGCAGTACTTC. Its translation: CSVETGFSYEQYF.

This clonotype was counted a few times. The chain uses TRBV12-3 or TRBV12-4 and TRBJ1-1; D ambiguous. V was shortened by 2 bases and J by 0 bases, with 10 bases between the two germline ends. The CDR3 consists of 15 residues. The CDR3 protein is CASSLRMGMNTEAFF. The CDR3 nucleotides read TGTGCCAGCAGTTTAAGGATGGGAATGAACACTGAAGCTTTCTTT.

As concerns this clonotype: A read error may explain this, as a much larger clone is one base away. The chain links TRBV29-1 to TRBJ2-7; D gene unclear. CDR1 is SQVTM and CDR2 is ANQGSEA in the germline V gene. V was pared by 4 bases and J by 7 bases, with 17 bases between. The CDR3 sequence is 13 residues long. The CDR3 nucleotides are TGCAGCGTTGCCGTATCCGCAAGAAATGAGCAGTACTTC. It specifies CSVAVSARNEQYF.

This chain connects TRBV13 to TRBJ1-5; D may be TRBD1 (5 bases). V lost 5 bases and J 4 bases, leaving 9 bases between the germline ends. The CDR3 sequence is 13 residues long. The germline V gene has CDR1 PRHDT and CDR2 FYEKMQ (reference sequence). CDR3 amino acids: CASSMGLNQPQHF. CDR3 coding DNA: TGTGCCAGCAGCATGGGGCTGAATCAGCCCCAGCATTTT. The complete variable domain, with remaining parts taken from reference TRBV13 and TRBJ1-5, reads AAGVIQSPRHLIKEKRETATLKCYPIPRHDTVYWYQQGPGQDPQFLISFYEKMQSDKGSIPDRFSAQQFSDYHSELNMSSLELGDSALYFCASSMGLNQPQHFGDGTRLSIL.

The chain couples TRBV27 to TRBJ1-5; D possibly corresponds to TRBD1 (6 bases). The CDR3 spans 14 residues. V lost 5 bases to trimming and J lost 12 bases, with 20 bases between them. Germline V CDR1 and CDR2: MNHEY, SMNVEV (reference sequence). The CDR3 region is CASSLAPTGGDQHF. DNA for the CDR3: TGTGCCAGCAGTCTCGCGCCGACAGGTGGGGACCAGCATTTT.

The chain combines TRBV5-5 with TRBJ1-2, with D maybe TRBD1 (5 bases). This CDR3 spans 13 amino acids. From germline, CDR1 is SGHKS and CDR2 YYEKEE (reference sequence). V dropped 0 bases and J dropped 6 bases, with 9 bases sitting between them. The chain's CDR3 is CASSLGTTDGYTF. The CDR3 DNA sequence: TGTGCCAGCAGCTTGGGGACGACAGATGGCTACACCTTC. Drawing the rest from reference TRBV5-5 and TRBJ1-2, the complete variable domain is DAGVTQSPTHLIKTRGQQVTLRCSPISGHKSVSWYQQVLGQGPQFIFQYYEKEERGRGNFPDRFSARQFPNYSSELNVNALLLGDSALYLCASSLGTTDGYTFGSGTRLTVV.

The chain has TRBV20-1 and TRBJ2-1, with 9 positions matching TRBD1. J lost 9 bases, V lost 0 bases, and 9 bases had no gene match. This CDR3 contains 15 residues. In germline, CDR1 is DFQATT, CDR2 SNEGSKA (reference sequence). The CDR3 coding sequence is TGCAGTGCTAGAGAAAACAGGGGGCTTGGGGGTGAGCAGTTCTTC. This translates into CSARENRGLGGEQFF.

This clonotype occurred many times. The genes are TRBV7-2 and TRBJ1-5; D not resolved. The CDR3 runs to 14 residues. Germline V CDR1 and CDR2: SGHTA, FQGNSA. V lost 2 bases to trimming and J lost 2 bases, with 7 bases between them. CDR3 sequence (DNA): TGTGCCAGCAGCTTACGCCATGGCAATCAGCCCCAGCATTTT. Protein sequence: CASSLRHGNQPQHF.

This clonotype was detected many times. V is TRBV12-3 or TRBV12-4 and J is TRBJ2-7, with TRBD1 matching 7 bases. V gave up 6 bases and J gave up 3 bases; unmatched junction bases: 8. The CDR3 has 14 amino acids. CDR3: CASSHHRGRYEQYF. The CDR3 DNA sequence: TGTGCCAGCAGCCATCACAGGGGACGCTACGAGCAGTACTTC.

The chain has TRBV9 and TRBJ2-7; D assignment may be TRBD1 or TRBD2 (5 bases each). The CDR3 consists of 13 residues. Trimming stripped 0 bases from V and 6 bases from J, with 10 bases between. Germline loops: CDR1 SGDLS, CDR2 YYNGEE. The CDR3 sequence is CASSVETRGEQYF. CDR3 DNA: TGTGCCAGCAGCGTAGAAACGAGGGGCGAGCAGTACTTC. Combining the CDR3 with reference TRBV9 and TRBJ2-7 gives the whole variable domain DSGVTQTPKHLITATGQRVTLRCSPRSGDLSVYWYQQSLDQGLQFLIQYYNGEERAKGNILERFSAQQFPDLHSELNLSSLELGDSALYFCASSVETRGEQYFGPGTRLTVT.

This clonotype appeared a few times. The CDR3 loop is CASSLMGLQETQYF. The CDR3 DNA sequence: TGTGCCAGCAGTTTAATGGGTCTCCAAGAGACCCAGTACTTC. The chain has TRBV27 and TRBJ2-5; D uncertain. The germline V gene has CDR1 MNHEY and CDR2 SMNVEV (reference sequence). The CDR3 loop spans 14 amino acids. V was trimmed by 2 bases and J by 1 base, leaving 8 bases between them.

The chain couples TRBV28 to TRBJ2-5; possible D gene TRBD2, 6 bases. The CDR3 has 19 residues. Trimming left V 2 bases short and J 0 bases short, with 22 bases between. Germline V lookup: CDR1 MDHEN, CDR2 SYDVKM. The CDR3: CASSLLQYTIAEYQETQYF. The CDR3 DNA reads as TGTGCCAGCAGTTTACTACAGTATACGATAGCGGAATACCAAGAGACCCAGTACTTC. Together with reference TRBV28 and TRBJ2-5, the CDR3 gives the full variable domain: DVKVTQSSRYLVKRTGEKVFLECVQDMDHENMFWYRQDPGLGLRLIYFSYDVKMKEKGDIPEGYSVSREKKERFSLILESASTNQTSMYLCASSLLQYTIAEYQETQYFGPGTRLLVL.

Of note for this clonotype: This sequence may be a read error, since a much larger clone differs from it by one base. The chain employs TRBV27 and TRBJ2-7, with 8 nucleotides matching TRBD1. CDR3 size: 14 residues. V lost 8 bases and J lost 4; bases outside the gene matches: 10. The germline CDR1 and CDR2 sequences are MNHEY and SMNVEV (reference sequence). In DNA form, the CDR3 reads TGTGCCAGCGGTCGAACAGGGGGGAGATACGAGCAGTACTTC. As protein: CASGRTGGRYEQYF.

The gene calls are TRBV30 and TRBJ1-2; D perhaps matches TRBD1 (6 bases). Between the trimmed V and J ends, which lost 1 base and 2 bases, there was a span of 11 bases. The germline gives CDR1 GTSNPN, CDR2 SVGIG (reference sequence). The length of the CDR3 is 14 residues. The CDR3 DNA follows: TGTGCCTGGAGTGGCCCCGACAGGAACTATGGCTACACCTTC. Its translation: CAWSGPDRNYGYTF. Variable domain in full (rest from reference TRBV30 and TRBJ1-2): SQTIHQWPATLVQPVGSPLSLECTVEGTSNPNLYWYRQAAGRGLQLLFYSVGIGQISSEVPQNLSASRPQDRQFILSSKKLLLSDSGFYLCAWSGPDRNYGYTFGSGTRLTVV.

Remarks on this clonotype: This sequence may be a read error, since a much larger clone differs from it by one base. The gene calls are TRBV12-3 or TRBV12-4 and TRBJ2-1; D remains unclear. Gene TRBJ2-7 matches the end of the DNA better, so the J call may be wrong. CDR3 length: 14 residues. CDR3 nucleotide sequence: TGTGCCAGTTCTGACTCCCATACCTACAATGAGCAGTACTTC. Residues: CASSDSHTYNEQYF.

The chain uses TRBV12-3 or TRBV12-4 and TRBJ2-1; 8 bases map to TRBD1. This CDR3 spans 13 amino acids. The trim removed 7 bases at V and 10 bases at J, leaving 9 bases unmatched. The CDR3 sequence: CASTLGQAYEQFF. CDR3 DNA sequence: TGTGCCAGCACCCTGGGACAGGCCTACGAGCAGTTCTTC.

The chain uses TRBV4-1 and TRBJ2-5; D is uncertain. From germline, CDR1 is MGHRA and CDR2 YSYEKL. The CDR3 contains 16 residues. The V end was cut by 0 bases, the J end by 0 bases, with 11 bases between. CDR3 protein: CASSQDWALYQETQYF. Written as DNA, the CDR3 is TGCGCCAGCAGCCAAGATTGGGCGCTGTACCAAGAGACCCAGTACTTC.

V is TRBV20-1 and J is TRBJ1-4; maybe TRBD1 (5 bases). Trimming shortened V by 6 bases and J by 7 bases, and 12 bases separated the two germline ends. Germline lookup yields CDR1 DFQATT and CDR2 SNEGSKA (reference sequence). The CDR3 extends over 12 amino acids. This CDR3 reads CSARGGSEKLFF. The CDR3 nucleotides are TGCAGTGCACGGGGGGGGAGTGAAAAACTGTTTTTT.

The chain links TRBV3-1 to TRBJ2-7, with 9 nucleotides matching TRBD2. The CDR3 sequence is 15 residues long. The germline V gene has CDR1 LGHDT and CDR2 YNNKEL (reference sequence). The V gene end was trimmed by 5 bases and the J gene end by 6 bases; junction bases not matched to a gene: 11. CDR3 sequence reads: CASSKTGTSLSEQYF. The CDR3, as DNA: TGTGCCAGCAGCAAAACCGGGACTAGCTTGTCCGAGCAGTACTTC.